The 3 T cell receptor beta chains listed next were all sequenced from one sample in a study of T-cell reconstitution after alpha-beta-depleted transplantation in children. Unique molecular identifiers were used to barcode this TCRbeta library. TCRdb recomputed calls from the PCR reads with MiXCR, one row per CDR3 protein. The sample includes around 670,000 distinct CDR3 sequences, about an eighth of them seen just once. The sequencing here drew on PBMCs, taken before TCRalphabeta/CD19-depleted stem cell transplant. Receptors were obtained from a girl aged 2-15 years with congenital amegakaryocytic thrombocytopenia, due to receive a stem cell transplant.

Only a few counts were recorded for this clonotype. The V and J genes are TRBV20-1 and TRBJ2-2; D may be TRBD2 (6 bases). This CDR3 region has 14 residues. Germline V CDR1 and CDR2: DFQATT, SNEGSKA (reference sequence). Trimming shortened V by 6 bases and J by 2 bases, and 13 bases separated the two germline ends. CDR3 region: CSAIRRVNTGELFF. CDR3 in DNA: TGCAGTGCAATCCGGAGGGTAAACACCGGGGAGCTGTTTTTT.

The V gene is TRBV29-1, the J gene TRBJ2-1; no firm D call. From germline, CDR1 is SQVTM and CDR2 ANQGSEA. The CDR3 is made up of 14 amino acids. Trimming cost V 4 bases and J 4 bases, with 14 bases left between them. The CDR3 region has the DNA TGCAGCGTTGTTCTCTTCCGGCAGTACAATGAGCAGTTCTTC. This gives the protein CSVVLFRQYNEQFF.

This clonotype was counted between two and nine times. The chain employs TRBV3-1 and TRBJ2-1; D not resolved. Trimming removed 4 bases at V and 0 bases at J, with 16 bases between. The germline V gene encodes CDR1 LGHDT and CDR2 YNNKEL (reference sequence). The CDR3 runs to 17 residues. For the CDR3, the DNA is TGTGCCAGCAGCCTCTATAGCCTCGGAACCTCCTACAATGAGCAGTTCTTC. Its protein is CASSLYSLGTSYNEQFF.